These T cell receptor beta chains were read from a single sample in a study of blood T cells in healthy people across ages. TCRdb independently ran MiXCR on the 5' RACE reads; one entry per CDR3 protein. Among 1.4 million or so distinct CDR3 sequences listed, about 42% were seen once. The specimen was blood. These receptors originate from a woman in her late teens or twenties in good health. The CDR3 runs from the conserved cysteine through the conserved F or W. Each record gives: V gene, clone size, D gene, J gene, CDR3 DNA, CDR3 protein. D genes are given only for firm matches. Rows give clone size only sometimes, using once, few, many, or a class for an expanded clone.

>TRBV7-2|NA|NA|TRBJ1-2
TGTGCCAGCAGCATAACAGGTTCCTACGGCTACACCTTC
CASSITGSYGYTF
>TRBV20-1|few|NA|TRBJ1-5
TGCAGTGCTACGGCAGGGATTCGTCAGCCCCAGCATTTT
CSATAGIRQPQHF
>TRBV6-5|NA|NA|TRBJ2-5
TGTGCCAGCAGTTACTCGGTGTTTGGGGGTTCCATGAATGAGCAGTACTTC
CASSYSVFGGSMNEQYF
>TRBV6-5|NA|TRBD1|TRBJ2-3
TGTGCCAGCAGCCGTGACAGGGGGCGGCAGAAAGATACGCAGTATTTT
CASSRDRGRQKDTQYF
>TRBV12-3/TRBV12-4|NA|NA|TRBJ1-5
TGTGCCAGCAGCGTCGACAGGAACAATCAGCCCCAGCATTTT
CASSVDRNNQPQHF
>TRBV20-1|NA|NA|TRBJ1-6
TGCAGTGCCACAGGACGGATTATAGCTTCACCCCTCCACTTT
CSATGRIIASPLHF
>TRBV2|NA|NA|TRBJ1-5
TGTGCCAGCAGTGAAGGAGGGGGATGGGGGCAGCCCCAGCATTTT
CASSEGGGWGQPQHF
>TRBV6-5|NA|TRBD1|TRBJ1-2
TGTGCCAGCAGTACGACAGGGTTCTATGGCTGCACCTTC
CASSTTGFYGCTF
>TRBV3-1|NA|TRBD2|TRBJ2-3
TGTGCCAGCAGCCAACGGCGGGGAGCGGGAGTCTCAGATACGCAGTATTTT
CASSQRRGAGVSDTQYF
>TRBV6-5|few|NA|TRBJ2-1
TGTGCCAGCAGTTGGGGCCGTTGGAGCAATGAGCAGTTCTTC
CASSWGRWSNEQFF
>TRBV27|NA|TRBD2|TRBJ2-1
TGTGCCAGCAGTTCTACTAGCGGGAGGGCCCTCCGGAACAATGAGCAGTTCTTC
CASSSTSGRALRNNEQFF
>TRBV6-5|NA|NA|TRBJ1-1
TGTGCCAGCAGTTATTTCGGAGGGGATGGCGTCACTGAAGCTTTCTTT
CASSYFGGDGVTEAFF
>TRBV4-3|NA|NA|TRBJ1-4
TGCGCCAGCAGCTTCGACAGTACAGCAACTAATGAAAAACTGTTTTTT
CASSFDSTATNEKLFF
>TRBV9|NA|TRBD2|TRBJ2-7
TGTGCCAGCAGCCCTCGACTAGCGGCCGGGGAGCAGTACTTC
CASSPRLAAGEQYF
>TRBV20-1|NA|NA|TRBJ2-7
TGCAGTGCTAGAGATCGCCAGACGGGGGCCTTTAGAGAGCAGTACTTC
CSARDRQTGAFREQYF
>TRBV20-1|few|NA|TRBJ1-5
TGCAGTGCTAGGGAGGGAATTAGCAATCAGCCCCAGCATTTT
CSAREGISNQPQHF
>TRBV4-2|NA|NA|TRBJ2-3
TGTGCCAGCAGCCATGAGTTCGGGGGTAGCACAGATACGCAGTATTTT
CASSHEFGGSTDTQYF
>TRBV20-1|NA|NA|TRBJ2-7
TGCAGTGCTAGAGGCCTAGCGCCCTCCTACGAGCAGTACTTC
CSARGLAPSYEQYF
>TRBV7-2|few|NA|TRBJ2-1
TGTGCCAGCCGCCGGGAGCGAACCCACAATGAGCAGTTCTTC
CASRRERTHNEQFF
>TRBV2|few|NA|TRBJ1-4
TGTGCCAGCAGTACCGGGACGGAAGAAAAACTGTTTTTT
CASSTGTEEKLFF
>TRBV29-1|few|NA|TRBJ1-2
TGCAGCGTTGAAGTACAGGGTTTGGATGGCTACACCTTC
CSVEVQGLDGYTF
>TRBV5-1|NA|NA|TRBJ2-3
TGCGCCAGCAGCTTGGTTGCCATCACAGATACGCAGTATTTT
CASSLVAITDTQYF
>TRBV27|NA|NA|TRBJ2-1
TGTGCCAGCGCCCACATGGCCGGCTCCTACAATGAGCAGTTCTTC
CASAHMAGSYNEQFF
>TRBV12-3/TRBV12-4|NA|NA|TRBJ2-7
TGTGCCAGCAGCTTTGGGACTCTATACAATGAGCAGTACTTC
CASSFGTLYNEQYF
>TRBV20-1|NA|NA|TRBJ2-5
TGCAGTGCTAGAGATGCACTTCTGAGAGGGACCCAGTACTTC
CSARDALLRGTQYF
>TRBV20-1|few|TRBD2|TRBJ2-7
TGCAGTGCTAGCGGGGGGGACCTGTACGAGCAGTACTTC
CSASGGDLYEQYF